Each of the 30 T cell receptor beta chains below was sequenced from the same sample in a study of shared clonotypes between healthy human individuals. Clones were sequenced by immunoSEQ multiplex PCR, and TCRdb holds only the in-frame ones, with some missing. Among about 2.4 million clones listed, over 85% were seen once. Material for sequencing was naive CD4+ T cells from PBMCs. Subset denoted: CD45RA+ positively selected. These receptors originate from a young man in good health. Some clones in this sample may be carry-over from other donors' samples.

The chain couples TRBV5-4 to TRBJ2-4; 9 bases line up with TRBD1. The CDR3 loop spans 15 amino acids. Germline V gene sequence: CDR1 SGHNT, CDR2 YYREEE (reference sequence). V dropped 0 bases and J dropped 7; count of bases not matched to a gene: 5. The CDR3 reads CASSLGGQGNNIQYF. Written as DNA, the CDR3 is TGTGCCAGCAGCTTGGGCGGACAGGGGAACAACATTCAGTACTTC.

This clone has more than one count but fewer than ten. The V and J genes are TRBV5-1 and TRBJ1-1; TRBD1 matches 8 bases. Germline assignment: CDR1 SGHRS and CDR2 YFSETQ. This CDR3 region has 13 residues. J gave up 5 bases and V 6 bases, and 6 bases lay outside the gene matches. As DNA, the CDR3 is TGCGCCAGCATGACCCGGACAGGGACTGAAGCTTTCTTT. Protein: CASMTRTGTEAFF.

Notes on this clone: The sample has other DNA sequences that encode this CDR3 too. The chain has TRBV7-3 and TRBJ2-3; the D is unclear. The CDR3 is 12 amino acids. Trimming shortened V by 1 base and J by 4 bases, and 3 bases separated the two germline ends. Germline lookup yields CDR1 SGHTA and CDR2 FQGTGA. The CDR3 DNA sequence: TGTGCCAGCAGCTTAAAGGCAGATACGCAGTATTTT. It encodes CASSLKADTQYF.

The CDR3 region is CASSLEATGGSGYTF. The CDR3 coding sequence is TGCGCCAGCAGCTTGGAGGCGACAGGGGGCAGTGGCTACACCTTC. The chain recombines TRBV5-1 with TRBJ1-2; 10 positions match TRBD1. Unmatched junction bases numbered 6, after V lost 0 bases and J lost 7 bases. CDR1 SGHRS and CDR2 YFSETQ come from the germline V gene. This CDR3 is built from 15 residues.

The CDR3 DNA follows: TGTGCCAGCAATAGCGTAGCGGAGACCACAGATACGCAGTATTTT. This encodes CASNSVAETTDTQYF. The rearrangement links TRBV6-1 to TRBJ2-3; weak D call: TRBD2 (6 bases). The CDR3 has 15 residues. Germline assignment: CDR1 MNHNS and CDR2 SASEGT. Deletions cut 7 bases from V and 2 bases from J, with 16 bases between.

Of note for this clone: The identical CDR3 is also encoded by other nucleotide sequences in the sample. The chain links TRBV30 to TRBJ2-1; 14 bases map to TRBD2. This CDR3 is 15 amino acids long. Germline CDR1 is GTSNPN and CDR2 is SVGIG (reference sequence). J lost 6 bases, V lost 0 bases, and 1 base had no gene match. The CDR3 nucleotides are TGTGCCTGGAGTGTAGGGACTAGCGGGAGCAATGAGCAGTTCTTC. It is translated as CAWSVGTSGSNEQFF. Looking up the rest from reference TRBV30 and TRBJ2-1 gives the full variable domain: SQTIHQWPATLVQPVGSPLSLECTVEGTSNPNLYWYRQAAGRGLQLLFYSVGIGQISSEVPQNLSASRPQDRQFILSSKKLLLSDSGFYLCAWSVGTSGSNEQFFGPGTRLTVL.

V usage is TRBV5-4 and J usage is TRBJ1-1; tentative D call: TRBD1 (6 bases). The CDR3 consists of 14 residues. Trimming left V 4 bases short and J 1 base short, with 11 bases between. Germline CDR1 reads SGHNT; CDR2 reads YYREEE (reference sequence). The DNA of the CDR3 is TGTGCCAGCAGCCCCCGGGGGGCGAACACTGAAGCTTTCTTT. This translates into CASSPRGANTEAFF. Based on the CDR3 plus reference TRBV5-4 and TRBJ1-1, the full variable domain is ETGVTQSPTHLIKTRGQQVTLRCSSQSGHNTVSWYQQALGQGPQFIFQYYREEENGRGNFPPRFSGLQFPNYSSELNVNALELDDSALYLCASSPRGANTEAFFGQGTRLTVV.

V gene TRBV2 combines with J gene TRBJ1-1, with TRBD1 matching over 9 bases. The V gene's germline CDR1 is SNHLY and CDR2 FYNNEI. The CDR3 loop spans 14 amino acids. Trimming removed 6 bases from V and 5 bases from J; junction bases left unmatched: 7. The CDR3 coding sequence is TGTGCCAGCAGGCTGGGACAGGGAGGTACTGAAGCTTTCTTT. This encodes CASRLGQGGTEAFF.

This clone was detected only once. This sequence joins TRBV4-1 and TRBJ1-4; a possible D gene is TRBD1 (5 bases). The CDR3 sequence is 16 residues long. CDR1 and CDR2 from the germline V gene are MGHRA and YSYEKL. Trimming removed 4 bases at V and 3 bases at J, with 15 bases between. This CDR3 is CASSLNQGNPNEKLFF. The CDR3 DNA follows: TGCGCCAGCAGCCTTAATCAGGGCAACCCTAATGAAAAACTGTTTTTT.

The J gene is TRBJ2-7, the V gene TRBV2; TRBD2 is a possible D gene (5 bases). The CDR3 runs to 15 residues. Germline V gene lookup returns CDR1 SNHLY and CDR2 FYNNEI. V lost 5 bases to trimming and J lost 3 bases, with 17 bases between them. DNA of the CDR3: TGTGCCAGCAGTCAGGAAGGGCTAGCAGTCTACGAGCAGTACTTC. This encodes CASSQEGLAVYEQYF.

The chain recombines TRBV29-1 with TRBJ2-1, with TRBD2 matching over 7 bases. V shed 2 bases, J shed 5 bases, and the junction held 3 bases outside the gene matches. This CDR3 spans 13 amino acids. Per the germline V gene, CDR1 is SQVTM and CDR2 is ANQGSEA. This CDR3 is CSVELGGNNEQFF. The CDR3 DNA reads TGCAGCGTTGAATTGGGGGGGAACAATGAGCAGTTCTTC.

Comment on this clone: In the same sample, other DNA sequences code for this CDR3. The CDR3 nucleotides read TGTGCCACCAGCAGAGATCGAGGGGGCTACGAGCAGTACTTC. It codes for CATSRDRGGYEQYF. This chain uses TRBV15 with TRBJ2-7, with D tentatively TRBD1 (6 bases). The CDR3 is made up of 14 amino acids. V lost 0 bases and J 3 bases, leaving 9 bases between the germline ends. The germline CDR1 and CDR2 sequences are LNHNV and YYDKDF (reference sequence).

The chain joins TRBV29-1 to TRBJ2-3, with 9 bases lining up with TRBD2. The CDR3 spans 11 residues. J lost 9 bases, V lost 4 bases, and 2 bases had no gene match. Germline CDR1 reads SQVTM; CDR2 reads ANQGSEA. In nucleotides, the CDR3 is TGCAGCGTTGCGGGACTAGCCACGCAGTATTTT. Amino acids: CSVAGLATQYF.

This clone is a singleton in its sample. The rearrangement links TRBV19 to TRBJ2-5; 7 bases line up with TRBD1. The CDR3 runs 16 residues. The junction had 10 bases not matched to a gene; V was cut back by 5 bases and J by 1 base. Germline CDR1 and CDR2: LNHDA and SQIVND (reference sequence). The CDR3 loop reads CASSRVGAGGQETQYF. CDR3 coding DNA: TGTGCCAGTAGTCGAGTCGGGGCAGGGGGCCAAGAGACCCAGTACTTC.

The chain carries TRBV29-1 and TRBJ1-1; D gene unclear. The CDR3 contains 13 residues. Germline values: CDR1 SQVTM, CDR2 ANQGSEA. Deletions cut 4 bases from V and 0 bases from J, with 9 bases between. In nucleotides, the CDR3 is TGCAGCGTTGGATTGAGGATGAACACTGAAGCTTTCTTT. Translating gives CSVGLRMNTEAFF.

CDR3 in DNA: TGTGCCAGCAGCTTAGGCCTCTCGACTAGCGGGAGGACTTACAATGAGCAGTTCTTC. Translating gives CASSLGLSTSGRTYNEQFF. V is TRBV11-3 and J is TRBJ2-1; 13 nucleotides line up with TRBD2. Germline V gene lookup returns CDR1 SGHNT and CDR2 YENEEA. Trimming removed 1 base from V and 4 bases from J; junction bases left unmatched: 10. The CDR3 covers 19 residues.

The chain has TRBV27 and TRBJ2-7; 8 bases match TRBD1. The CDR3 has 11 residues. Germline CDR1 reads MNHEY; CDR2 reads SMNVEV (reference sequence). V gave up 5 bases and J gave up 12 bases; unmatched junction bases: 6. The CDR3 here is CASSPRQGRYF. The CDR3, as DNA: TGTGCCAGCAGTCCTAGACAGGGGCGGTACTTC.

In DNA, the CDR3 is TGCGCCAGCAGCTTGGGGACAGGGAAATACGAGCAGTACTTC. Its protein is CASSLGTGKYEQYF. This chain uses TRBV5-1 with TRBJ2-7; 8 nucleotides align to TRBD1. The V segment lost 0 bases and the J segment 4 bases; nucleotides outside the gene matches: 3. Germline-derived CDR1 and CDR2 are SGHRS and YFSETQ. The CDR3 is 14 residues long.

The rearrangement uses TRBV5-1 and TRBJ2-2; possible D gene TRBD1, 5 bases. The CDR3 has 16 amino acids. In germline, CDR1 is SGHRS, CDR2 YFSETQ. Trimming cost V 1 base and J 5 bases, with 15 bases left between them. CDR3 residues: CASSLNGQGLTGELFF. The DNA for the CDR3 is TGCGCCAGCAGCTTGAATGGTCAGGGCCTAACCGGGGAGCTGTTTTTT.

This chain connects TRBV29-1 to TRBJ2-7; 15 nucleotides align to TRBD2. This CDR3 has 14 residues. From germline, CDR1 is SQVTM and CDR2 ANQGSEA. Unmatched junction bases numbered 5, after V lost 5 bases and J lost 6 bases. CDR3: CSVRMGLAGGEQYF. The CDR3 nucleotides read TGCAGCGTTCGCATGGGACTAGCGGGAGGCGAGCAGTACTTC.

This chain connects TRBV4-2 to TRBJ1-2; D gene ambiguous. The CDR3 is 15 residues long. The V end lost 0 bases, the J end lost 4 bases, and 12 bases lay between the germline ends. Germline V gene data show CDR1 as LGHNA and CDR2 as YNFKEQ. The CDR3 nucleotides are TGTGCCAGCAGCCAAGATTTGTCAGGCCCCTATGGCTACACCTTC. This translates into CASSQDLSGPYGYTF.

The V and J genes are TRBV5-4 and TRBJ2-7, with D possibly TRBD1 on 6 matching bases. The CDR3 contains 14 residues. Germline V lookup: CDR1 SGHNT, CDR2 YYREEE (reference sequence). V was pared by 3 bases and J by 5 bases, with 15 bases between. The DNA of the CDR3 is TGTGCCAGCAGCTCCGGACGAACAGGGAACGAGCAGTACTTC. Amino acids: CASSSGRTGNEQYF.

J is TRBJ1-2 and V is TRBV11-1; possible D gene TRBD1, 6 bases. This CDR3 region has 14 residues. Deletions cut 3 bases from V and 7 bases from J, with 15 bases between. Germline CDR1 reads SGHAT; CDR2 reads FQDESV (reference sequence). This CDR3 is CASSLSPGAAGYTF. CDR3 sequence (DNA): TGTGCCAGCAGCTTGTCTCCAGGGGCGGCTGGCTACACCTTC.

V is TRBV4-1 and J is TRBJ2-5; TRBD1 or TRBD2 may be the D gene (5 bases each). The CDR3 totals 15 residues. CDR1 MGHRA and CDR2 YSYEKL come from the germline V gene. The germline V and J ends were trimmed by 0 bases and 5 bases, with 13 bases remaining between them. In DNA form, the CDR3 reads TGCGCCAGCAGCCAAGATTTGGGACCGGAGGAGACCCAGTACTTC. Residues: CASSQDLGPEETQYF.

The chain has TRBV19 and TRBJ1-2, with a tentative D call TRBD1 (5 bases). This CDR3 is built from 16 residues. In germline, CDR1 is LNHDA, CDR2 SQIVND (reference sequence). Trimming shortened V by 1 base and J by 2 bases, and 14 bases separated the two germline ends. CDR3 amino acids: CASSIATGARNYGYTF. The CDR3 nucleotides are TGTGCCAGTAGTATAGCCACAGGAGCAAGGAACTATGGCTACACCTTC.

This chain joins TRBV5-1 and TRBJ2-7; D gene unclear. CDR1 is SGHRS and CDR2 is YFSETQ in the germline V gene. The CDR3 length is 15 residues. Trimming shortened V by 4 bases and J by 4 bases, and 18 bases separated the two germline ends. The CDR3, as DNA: TGCGCCAGCAGCCCCACCCCAATGACTTTATACGAGCAGTACTTC. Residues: CASSPTPMTLYEQYF.

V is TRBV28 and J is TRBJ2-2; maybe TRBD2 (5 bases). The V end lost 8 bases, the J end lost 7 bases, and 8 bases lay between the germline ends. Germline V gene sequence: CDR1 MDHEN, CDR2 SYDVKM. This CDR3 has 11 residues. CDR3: CASHEGGELFF. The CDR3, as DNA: TGTGCCAGCCACGAGGGCGGGGAGCTGTTTTTT.

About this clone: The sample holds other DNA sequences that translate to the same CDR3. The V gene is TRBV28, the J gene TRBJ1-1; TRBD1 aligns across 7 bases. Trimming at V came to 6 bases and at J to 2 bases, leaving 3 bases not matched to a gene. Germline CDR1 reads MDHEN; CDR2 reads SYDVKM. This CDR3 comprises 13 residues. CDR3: CASSRQGNTEAFF. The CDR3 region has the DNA TGTGCCAGCAGCCGACAGGGTAACACTGAAGCTTTCTTT.

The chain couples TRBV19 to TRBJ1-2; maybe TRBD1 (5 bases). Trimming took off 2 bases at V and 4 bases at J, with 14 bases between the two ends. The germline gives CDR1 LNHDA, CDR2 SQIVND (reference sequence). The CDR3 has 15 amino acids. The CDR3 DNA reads TGTGCCAGTAGTATAAGAGAAGACAGCCGCTATGGCTACACCTTC. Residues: CASSIREDSRYGYTF.

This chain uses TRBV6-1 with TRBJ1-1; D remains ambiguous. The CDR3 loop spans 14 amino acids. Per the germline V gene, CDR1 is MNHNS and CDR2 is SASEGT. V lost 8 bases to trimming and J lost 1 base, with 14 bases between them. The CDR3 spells CASQPGVWNTEAFF. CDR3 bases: TGTGCCAGCCAGCCAGGCGTCTGGAACACTGAAGCTTTCTTT.